The present T cell receptor beta chain was sequenced within a study of T cell responses to AZD1222 COVID-19 vaccine. Whole-study results and caveats: The study found vaccine-associated CD4 TCRs spanning spike, dominant at 160-218 and 743-854. Spike-specific TCR breadth and depth were elevated following two AZD1222 doses. Donor demographics were predominantly white British with a female majority; clonal diversity may be underestimated.

Comments on this clone: No antigen is known for it.

The CDR3 sequence is 16 residues long. Germline values: CDR1 KGHSH, CDR2 LQKENI. The trim removed 3 bases at V and 4 bases at J, leaving 3 bases unmatched. The protocol was immunoSEQ multiplex PCR, while the TCRdb copy is restricted to in-frame clones and leaves out a portion. There are 130,000 to 150,000 clones in the sample; around nine tenths occur only once, and 2.8% lies in the top ten. The input for sequencing was peripheral blood, taken on day 0 of MenACWY control vaccination. The TCR originated in an adult in good health. The chain recombines TRBV18 with TRBJ2-1; 13 bases fit TRBD2. The CDR3 loop is CASSPWTSGGYNEQFF. The CDR3 coding sequence is TGTGCCAGCTCACCTTGGACTAGCGGGGGATACAATGAGCAGTTCTTC.